This T cell receptor beta chain was profiled in a study of tumor-infiltrating lymphocytes in primary liver carcinoma. Study overall: Surgical resection was the treatment these patients received for primary liver carcinoma. Per sample, productive TCRbeta reads numbered roughly 3.65 to 7.13 million, similar across tissue types. Participating patients were men and women between 30 and 69 years old.

There are 14 residues in the CDR3. Germline values: CDR1 SGHAT, CDR2 FQNNGV. Making TCR beta cDNA involved around 540 ng total RNA and a constant-region primer. Three-round nested multiplex PCR performed with slightly modified ARM-PCR produced the TCR beta libraries. The study ran its first two PCR rounds for about 11 cycles each, using TRBV1-TRBV30 forward primers and a C-beta reverse primer. Using its own MiXCR run on the multiplex PCR reads, TCRdb lists one record per CDR3 protein. The sample includes 180,000 or so distinct CDR3 sequences, about 55% of them seen just once. A word on this clonotype: At one boundary the junction diverges from the germline segment, which might be a read error.

In addition to blood RNA drawn from unsorted whole blood, germline DNA was extracted. The receptor comes from a man aged 35 to 55 with primary liver carcinoma and hepatitis B virus infection. Sequencing input: peripheral blood. This chain joins TRBV11-2 and TRBJ1-2; D is ambiguous. The DNA of the CDR3 is TGTGCCAGCAGCTTAACTAAAGGGAACTATGGCTACGCCTTC. This sequence encodes CASSLTKGNYGYAF.